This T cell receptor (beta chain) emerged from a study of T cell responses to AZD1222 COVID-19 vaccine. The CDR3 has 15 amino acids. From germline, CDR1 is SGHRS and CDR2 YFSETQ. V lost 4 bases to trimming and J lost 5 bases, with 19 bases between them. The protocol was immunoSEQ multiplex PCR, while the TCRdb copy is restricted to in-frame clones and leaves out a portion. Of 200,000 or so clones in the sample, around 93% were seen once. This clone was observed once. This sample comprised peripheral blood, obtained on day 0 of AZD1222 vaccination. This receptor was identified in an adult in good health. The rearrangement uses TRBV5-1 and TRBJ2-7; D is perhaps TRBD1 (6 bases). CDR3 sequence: CASSIQATGLNEQYF. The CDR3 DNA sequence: TGCGCCAGCAGCATACAAGCTACAGGGCTCAACGAGCAGTACTTC.